This T cell receptor (beta chain) was retrieved from a study of T cells in Graves' hyperthyroidism and ophthalmopathy. Fresh peripheral blood, about 9.6 ml, yielded the PBMCs. The CDR3 has 14 amino acids. The V end was cut by 3 bases, the J end by 2 bases, with 8 bases between. Germline loops: CDR1 DFQATT, CDR2 SNEGSKA (reference sequence). The source material, RNA transcripts, was used to amplify TCR beta CDR3 regions. Carried out on the TCR CDR3, a first-round RT-PCR used the HTBI primer set. TCRdb processed the multiplex PCR reads anew with MiXCR; each CDR3 protein has one entry. The data contain under 300,000 distinct CDR3 sequences, roughly 14% of them singletons. This clonotype was recorded many times.

This TCR derives from a woman in her 30s with Graves' hyperthyroidism that later progressed to Graves' ophthalmopathy. The sample comprised blood. The rearrangement joins TRBV20-1 to TRBJ2-6; D is tentatively TRBD1 or TRBD2 (5 bases each). CDR3 coding DNA: TGCAGTGCTAGTTTGGGGGCTGGGGCCAACGTCCTGACTTTC. Translating it yields CSASLGAGANVLTF.